This T cell receptor beta chain was documented in a study of human versus mouse CDR3 diversity and MHC coevolution (TCRdb year 2017). Describing the broader study: The immunoSEQ assay was reported to detect one in 200,000 T cells and to minimize multiplex PCR amplification bias. Across the mouse and human samples, each sample yielded between about 5.5 x 10^6 and 1.6 x 10^7 valid reads. Human naive CD4 T cell repertoires were used as a reference for TCR selection on multiple MHC II alleles and were compared with human-TCR-locus transgenic mice carrying single MHC II. Three healthy volunteer blood donors were included in the human cohort, with one aged 30 to 40, one aged 40 to 49 and one aged 60 to 70 at collection.

Summary of the overall study and its limitations: Among all compared groups, most of the three human donors had the lowest clonal inequality scores. Repertoire diversity was not regarded as directly comparable between humans and mice because human T cells were selected on more than five MHC II alleles. According to iCHAO1 estimates, humans had the largest TCR beta repertoire, about 1.6 million clonotypes, which was attributed likely to selection by multiple MHC II molecules. On average, more CDR3 deletions and insertions were observed in humans than in mice, indicating greater exonuclease and TdT activity.

Notes on this clone: This receptor's antigen is unknown. Base qualities are not provided; no much larger clone lies one nucleotide away.

Fluorescence-activated cell sorting was used to isolate naive CD4 T cells, defined as CD45RO-negative and CD62L-positive, from PBMCs. Approximately 50 ml of fresh peripheral blood was collected from each donor, and PBMCs were isolated by Ficoll density centrifugation. Cells were sorted on a FACSAria III instrument, and every sample had a purity above 85%. The CDR3 starts with the cysteine, ends with the phenylalanine, and has 14 residues. This entry keeps only the CDR3 DNA: 42 bases, framed from base 1. CDR1 MDHEN and CDR2 SYDVKM were looked up in the germline V gene. Compared with germline, V lacks 2 bases and J lacks 3 bases; bases without a gene match: 4. The QIAGEN blood and tissue kit was used to extract genomic DNA from sorted cells, and the DNA was quantified on a NanoDrop 1000. Deep sequencing and quantification of TCR alpha and beta chains were performed on the immunoSEQ platform by multiplex PCR of genomic DNA. Per the original workflow: IMGT gene and region definitions were used for annotation of the TCR sequences. Out-of-frame rearrangements were taken as a proxy for the preselection repertoire and were compared with in-frame clonotypes. To estimate repertoire size, the study used the iCHAO1 estimator that comes with the immunoSEQ platform. A Gini index, which is based on the Lorenz curve, was applied to in-frame amino acid clonotypes to measure clonal inequality. Shared clonotypes were counted with the intersect function of the R package tcR, and similarity was scored with the Jaccard index. The R prcomp function was used without normalization to run principal component analysis of V, J and V-J usage frequencies. Here the immuneACCESS table is served through TCRdb, limited to in-frame sequences with V and J called. Missing clones are a known gap in these copies; in checked studies unresolved V genes cover under half, and the rest lacks a known reason. That table gives V, J and clone size, and the DNA gave D and trimming. The sample table contains 80,000 or so clones; only one count was recorded for 80% to 95% of them. The ten biggest clones cover more than 1.1% of the sample.

The sample comprised naive CD4+ T cells from blood. The cell subset or site label here, explained by the study, means: CD45RO-negative CD62L-positive naive CD4 T cells. This sequence uses TRBV28 and TRBJ2-7; 7 bases in the middle match TRBD1. This receptor was identified in a person between 25 and 69 years old in good health. The CDR3 loop reads CASSLPYRGYEQYF. The bases are TGTGCCAGCAGTTTACCCTACAGGGGCTACGAGCAGTACTTC.